This T cell receptor (beta chain) derives from a study of response to subunit inactivated influenza vaccine. Whole-study results and caveats: T cells newly recruited by each seasonal influenza vaccination are few, the authors suggested.

For this clonotype: Its antigen is unidentified.

The CDR3 totals 13 residues. V was cut by 4 bases and J by 4 bases, with 13 bases left in between. Germline CDR1 reads SQVTM; CDR2 reads ANQGSEA. TCRdb re-derived calls from the RT-PCR reads in MiXCR, one entry per CDR3 protein. The sample lists hundreds of thousands of distinct CDR3 sequences, approximately 15% occurring once. This TCR was recovered from a man between 50 and 69 years old who received an inactivated influenza vaccine. The sample here was CD4+ T cells sorted from PBMCs, taken around 25 months after vaccination. This chain joins TRBV29-1 and TRBJ2-5, with D perhaps given as TRBD1 or TRBD2 (6 bases each). The CDR3 sequence: CSVGTAGGETQYF. Written as DNA, the CDR3 is TGCAGCGTTGGGACAGCCGGGGGAGAGACCCAGTACTTC.